The 19 T cell receptor beta chains below come from one sample, sequenced in a study of shared clonotypes between healthy human individuals. Sequenced by immunoSEQ multiplex PCR; TCRdb stores in-frame clones only, minus some. The sample lists 1,500,000 or so clones; roughly 96% were seen once. The specimen was naive CD4+ T cells sorted from blood. Subset reported: CD45RA+ positively selected. The receptors stem from a man aged 25-45 years in good health.

The chain links TRBV10-3 to TRBJ1-1; 8 bases match TRBD1. V shed 4 bases, J shed 11 bases, and the junction held 6 bases outside the gene matches. CDR3 size: 12 residues. CDR1 is ENHRY, CDR2 SYGVKD, per germline. In DNA form, the CDR3 reads TGTGCCATCAGTGGCCAGGGGGCTCGGGCTTTCTTT. Amino acids: CAISGQGARAFF.

V gene TRBV9 combines with J gene TRBJ2-3; D may be TRBD2 (5 bases). The CDR3 runs 14 residues. Germline V gene lookup returns CDR1 SGDLS and CDR2 YYNGEE. With 4 bases removed from V and 4 bases from J, the gap between germline ends came to 13 bases. In nucleotides, the CDR3 is TGTGCCAGCAGCAGGCAACTAGTTCCAGATACGCAGTATTTT. This translates into CASSRQLVPDTQYF.

This clone was recorded only once. The chain uses TRBV18 and TRBJ2-7; D is possibly TRBD1 or TRBD2 (6 bases each). The CDR3 loop spans 15 amino acids. Trimming left V 2 bases short and J 3 bases short, with 14 bases between. The germline V gene encodes CDR1 KGHSH and CDR2 LQKENI. CDR3 sequence reads: CASSPTGAGDYEQYF. CDR3 sequence (DNA): TGTGCCAGCTCACCAACGGGGGCAGGGGACTACGAGCAGTACTTC.

This chain uses TRBV14 with TRBJ1-1; unclear D gene. Germline-derived CDR1 and CDR2 are SGHDN and FVKESK. This CDR3 contains 13 residues. Trimming cost V 1 base and J 5 bases, with 8 bases left between them. The CDR3 nucleotides read TGTGCCAGCAGCCAAGGGGTCACTACTGAAGCTTTCTTT. Protein sequence: CASSQGVTTEAFF.

The chain is built from TRBV28 and TRBJ1-5; TRBD1 matches at 7 bases. CDR1 is MDHEN, CDR2 SYDVKM, per germline. With V trimmed by 6 bases and J by 3 bases, 8 bases remained unmatched. The CDR3 sequence is 15 residues long. The CDR3 reads CASRYNRGINQPQHF. CDR3 nucleotides: TGTGCCAGCAGATACAACAGGGGAATCAATCAGCCCCAGCATTTT.

The V call is TRBV5-1, the J call TRBJ2-3; no definite D call. Looked up from germline, CDR1 is SGHRS and CDR2 is YFSETQ. The CDR3 has 11 residues. V lost 7 bases and J lost 8, with 11 bases in between. The CDR3 here is CASEEMGTQYF. The CDR3 nucleotides are TGCGCCAGCGAAGAAATGGGTACGCAGTATTTT. Full variable domain (remainder filled in from reference TRBV5-1 and TRBJ2-3): KAGVTQTPRYLIKTRGQQVTLSCSPISGHRSVSWYQQTPGQGLQFLFEYFSETQRNKGNFPGRFSGRQFSNSRSEMNVSTLELGDSALYLCASEEMGTQYFGPGTRLTVL.

V and J are TRBV14 and TRBJ1-1; 8 bases align to TRBD1. V shed 5 bases, J shed 4 bases, and the junction held 3 bases outside the gene matches. CDR1 and CDR2 (germline): SGHDN, FVKESK. The CDR3 is made up of 13 amino acids. CDR3 amino acids: CASSSDRVTEAFF. DNA for the CDR3: TGTGCCAGCAGCTCGGACAGGGTCACTGAAGCTTTCTTT.

J is TRBJ1-5 and V is TRBV6-1, with 7 bases that match TRBD1. Germline CDR1 is MNHNS and CDR2 is SASEGT. The V gene end was trimmed by 6 bases and the J gene end by 1 base; junction bases not matched to a gene: 6. The CDR3 has 15 amino acids. This CDR3 reads CASRHTGASNQPQHF. The CDR3 bases are TGTGCCAGCAGACACACAGGGGCGAGCAATCAGCCCCAGCATTTT.

The gene calls are TRBV4-3 and TRBJ1-2, with 12 nucleotides matching TRBD1. V lost 2 bases, J lost 2 bases, and 6 bases stayed unmatched. CDR1 and CDR2 from the germline V gene are LGHNA and YSLEER. This CDR3 has 17 amino acids. The CDR3 region has the DNA TGCGCCAGCAGCCAATCCGGGACAGGGGGCTTAAACTATGGCTACACCTTC. Protein product: CASSQSGTGGLNYGYTF.

The gene calls are TRBV18 and TRBJ2-1, with TRBD2 matching 10 bases. The CDR3 extends over 15 amino acids. With 1 base clipped from V and 16 bases from J, the junction kept 13 bases outside the gene matches. Per the germline V gene, CDR1 is KGHSH and CDR2 is LQKENI. The CDR3 DNA reads as TGTGCCAGCTCACCACAGGTAACTAGCGGGGCCCGCGACTTCTTC. Its translation: CASSPQVTSGARDFF.

Worth noting for this clone: Within the sample, other DNA sequences also encode this same CDR3. V is TRBV7-2 and J is TRBJ2-1; the D is unclear. The V gene lost 1 base and the J gene lost 1 base, with 2 bases spanning the gap. The CDR3 loop spans 13 amino acids. From germline, CDR1 is SGHTA and CDR2 FQGNSA. The DNA of the CDR3 is TGTGCCAGCAGCTTAGAATCCTACAATGAGCAGTTCTTC. Translation gives CASSLESYNEQFF.

The gene calls are TRBV4-2 and TRBJ2-3, with 7 positions matching TRBD2. This CDR3 spans 17 amino acids. The V gene end was trimmed by 4 bases and the J gene end by 0 bases; junction bases not matched to a gene: 10. Germline CDR1 LGHNA, CDR2 YNFKEQ. CDR3: CASSLRETSRSTDTQYF. The CDR3 coding sequence is TGTGCCAGCAGCCTACGGGAGACTAGCCGTAGCACAGATACGCAGTATTTT.

The chain links TRBV5-4 to TRBJ1-2; 7 bases are a match to TRBD1. V gave up 2 bases and J gave up 8 bases; unmatched junction bases: 21. The CDR3 runs 18 residues. The V gene's germline CDR1 is SGHNT and CDR2 YYREEE (reference sequence). In nucleotides, the CDR3 is TGTGCCAGCAGCTTTCAACCCCCGACAGGGAGGGAGGGTGGAGGCTACACCTTC. Amino acids: CASSFQPPTGREGGGYTF.

V is TRBV6-6 and J is TRBJ2-7; D is uncertain. The CDR3 sequence is 11 residues long. V lost 0 bases, J lost 12 bases, and 9 bases lay in between. Germline V gene lookup returns CDR1 MNHNY and CDR2 SVGAGI (reference sequence). CDR3 in amino acids: CASSYSGWTYF. DNA of the CDR3: TGTGCCAGCAGTTACTCGGGGTGGACGTACTTC.

The genes are TRBV30 and TRBJ1-1; maybe TRBD1 (6 bases). Germline V CDR1 and CDR2: GTSNPN, SVGIG (reference sequence). The CDR3 length is 12 residues. With 5 bases removed from V and 1 base from J, the gap between germline ends came to 8 bases. The CDR3: CAWGTPNTEAFF. In DNA form, the CDR3 reads TGTGCCTGGGGGACACCGAACACTGAAGCTTTCTTT.

The chain combines TRBV18 with TRBJ2-7; D gene ambiguous. This CDR3 comprises 15 residues. The germline V gene encodes CDR1 KGHSH and CDR2 LQKENI. V was trimmed by 3 bases and J by 5 bases, leaving 17 bases between them. CDR3 region: CASSPITQDVHEQYF. The CDR3 DNA reads as TGTGCCAGCTCACCGATCACGCAGGACGTCCACGAGCAGTACTTC.

This chain joins TRBV18 and TRBJ2-7; D might be TRBD2 (5 bases). This CDR3 spans 16 amino acids. Trimming removed 5 bases from V and 3 bases from J, with 20 bases in between. The germline CDR1 and CDR2 sequences are KGHSH and LQKENI. The CDR3 sequence is CASSGTTRIGGYEQYF. The CDR3 DNA is TGTGCCAGCTCAGGCACCACCAGGATAGGAGGCTACGAGCAGTACTTC.

In the case of this clone: The junction does not match germline at one end; this may be a read error. The V call is TRBV27, the J call TRBJ1-5, with TRBD1 matching over 7 bases. In germline, CDR1 is MNHEY, CDR2 SMNVEV (reference sequence). This CDR3 comprises 14 residues. CDR3 sequence (DNA): TGTGCCAGCAGTTTATCAGGGGGCAAACAGCCCCAGCATTTT. This sequence encodes CASSLSGGKQPQHF.

As DNA, the CDR3 is TGTGCCAGCAGCCCCGGGGGGGGTGGTGGCAATCAGCCCCAGCATTTT. Encoded protein: CASSPGGGGGNQPQHF. The rearrangement joins TRBV7-6 to TRBJ1-5; TRBD1 might be the D (5 bases). Germline V gene lookup returns CDR1 SGHVS and CDR2 FNYEAQ. The CDR3 has 16 amino acids. The germline V and J ends were trimmed by 5 bases and 2 bases, with 16 bases remaining between them. Full variable domain (missing parts from reference TRBV7-6 and TRBJ1-5): GAGVSQSPRYKVTKRGQDVALRCDPISGHVSLYWYRQALGQGPEFLTYFNYEAQQDKSGLPNDRFSAERPEGSISTLTIQRTEQRDSAMYRCASSPGGGGGNQPQHFGDGTRLSIL.